Following are 25 T cell receptor beta chains from one sample sequenced in a study of cytomegalovirus exposure and HLA in healthy donors. Primers: 60 Vbeta forward and 13 Jbeta reverse. Assay: immunoSEQ multiplex PCR; the TCRdb copy retains only in-frame clones and omits some. Among around 130,000 clones listed, about 81% were seen once. The source material was PBMCs. The receptors come from a middle-aged woman in good health and CMV-seropositive.

The chain joins TRBV7-9 to TRBJ1-4; a possible D gene is TRBD1 (6 bases). CDR1 SEHNR and CDR2 FQNEAQ come from the germline V gene (reference sequence). This CDR3 has 14 residues. V gave up 1 base and J gave up 8 bases, with 11 bases separating them. The CDR3 region is CASSLVQGSEKLFF. The CDR3 DNA sequence: TGTGCCAGCAGCTTAGTACAGGGAAGCGAAAAACTGTTTTTT.

The chain recombines TRBV5-1 with TRBJ1-2; TRBD1 matches 8 bases. The CDR3 consists of 13 residues. V lost 0 bases, J lost 8 bases, and 3 bases stayed unmatched. Looked up from germline, CDR1 is SGHRS and CDR2 is YFSETQ. CDR3 DNA sequence: TGCGCCAGCAGCTTGGCTGCAGGGGGCGGCTACACCTTC. Protein: CASSLAAGGGYTF.

This chain joins TRBV7-3 and TRBJ1-2; 8 bases align to TRBD1. CDR1 and CDR2 from the germline V gene are SGHTA and FQGTGA. Unmatched junction bases numbered 11, after V lost 5 bases and J lost 6 bases. This CDR3 region has 15 residues. CDR3 nucleotide sequence: TGTGCCAGCAGCCCAAGGCCAGGGGGCAGAGATGGCTACACCTTC. This codes for CASSPRPGGRDGYTF.

The V call is TRBV11-3, the J call TRBJ2-5; 7 bases align to TRBD2. The CDR3 spans 14 residues. CDR1 and CDR2 from the germline V gene are SGHNT and YENEEA. The trim removed 5 bases at V and 3 bases at J, leaving 6 bases unmatched. The CDR3 region is CASSHGAGEETQYF. The CDR3 DNA reads TGTGCCAGCAGCCACGGGGCGGGAGAAGAGACCCAGTACTTC. The variable domain in full, completed from reference TRBV11-3 and TRBJ2-5, reads EAGVVQSPRYKIIEKKQPVAFWCNPISGHNTLYWYLQNLGQGPELLIRYENEEAVDDSQLPKDRFSAERLKGVDSTLKIQPAELGDSAVYLCASSHGAGEETQYFGPGTRLLVL.

V usage is TRBV5-1 and J usage is TRBJ2-3; 10 nucleotides line up with TRBD1. The V gene's germline CDR1 is SGHRS and CDR2 YFSETQ. V was clipped by 3 bases and J by 6 bases; unmatched bases: 7. The CDR3 is 15 amino acids. The CDR3 loop is CASSWRQGAGDTQYF. CDR3 in DNA: TGCGCCAGCAGCTGGAGACAGGGGGCAGGGGATACGCAGTATTTT.

This clone was seen only once. The V and J genes are TRBV27 and TRBJ2-5; 7 nucleotides match TRBD2. The closer fit of TRBJ2-7 to the DNA end suggests the J call may be wrong. The CDR3 is made up of 13 amino acids. Germline assignment: CDR1 MNHEY and CDR2 SMNVEV (reference sequence). CDR3 in DNA: TGTGCCAGCAGTTTCAGGGAGGGAGACGAGCAGTACTTC. It encodes CASSFREGDEQYF.

This chain's CDR3 is CASSQYFGETQYF. The CDR3 bases are TGTGCCAGCAGTCAATATTTCGGGGAGACCCAGTACTTC. The chain has TRBV4-2 and TRBJ2-5, with D uncertain. The germline CDR1 and CDR2 sequences are LGHNA and YNFKEQ. Deletions cut 6 bases from V and 5 bases from J, with 13 bases between. The CDR3 spans 13 residues.

In the case of this clone: One end of the junction varies from germline; a read error may be responsible. This sample includes further DNA sequences coding for the same CDR3. The V call is TRBV9, the J call TRBJ2-1; D may be TRBD2 (5 bases). The CDR3 covers 15 residues. Looked up from germline, CDR1 is SGDLS and CDR2 is YYNGEE. Written as DNA, the CDR3 is TGTGCCAGTAGCGACCAAAGCGGATCCTACAATGAGCAGTTCTTC. The encoded protein is CASSDQSGSYNEQFF.

The V call is TRBV28, the J call TRBJ2-1; D perhaps matches TRBD2 (6 bases). CDR3 length: 13 residues. Germline assignment: CDR1 MDHEN and CDR2 SYDVKM. V was cut by 3 bases and J by 8 bases, with 11 bases left in between. The CDR3 DNA follows: TGTGCCAGCAGTTTCGGGAGTCCCGATGAGCAGTTCTTC. Amino acids: CASSFGSPDEQFF.

The rearrangement uses TRBV6-5 and TRBJ2-5; D is undetermined. The end of the DNA fits TRBJ2-7 better, so the J call may be wrong. The CDR3 covers 14 residues. Germline V CDR1 and CDR2: MNHEY, SVGAGI. CDR3 nucleotides: TGTGCCAGCAGTTACTCCCATAGCTCCTACGAGCAGTACTTC. Translating gives CASSYSHSSYEQYF.

This chain connects TRBV5-1 to TRBJ2-7; 11 nucleotides line up with TRBD1. The V segment lost 5 bases and the J segment 5 bases; nucleotides outside the gene matches: 18. This CDR3 is built from 18 residues. Germline V lookup: CDR1 SGHRS, CDR2 YFSETQ. CDR3: CASSPWSTGQGVRHEQYF. CDR3 DNA sequence: TGCGCCAGCAGTCCTTGGTCGACGGGACAGGGGGTACGGCACGAGCAGTACTTC. The full variable domain, its missing parts supplied by reference TRBV5-1 and TRBJ2-7, is KAGVTQTPRYLIKTRGQQVTLSCSPISGHRSVSWYQQTPGQGLQFLFEYFSETQRNKGNFPGRFSGRQFSNSRSEMNVSTLELGDSALYLCASSPWSTGQGVRHEQYFGPGTRLTVT.

The table lists this clone with a few counts. Here the CDR3 reads CASSAWTGVEQYF. The CDR3 DNA is TGTGCCAGCAGCGCCTGGACAGGGGTCGAGCAGTACTTC. The J gene is TRBJ2-7, the V gene TRBV9; 9 nucleotides agree with TRBD1. This CDR3 contains 13 residues. After removal of 3 bases from V and 6 bases from J, the junction contained 4 bases not matched to a gene. Germline V gives CDR1 SGDLS, CDR2 YYNGEE.

This clone has only a few counts. At the DNA level, this CDR3 is encoded by other sequences in the same sample as well. V is TRBV9 and J is TRBJ1-1; TRBD1 might be the D (6 bases). This CDR3 is 14 amino acids long. Trimming removed 2 bases at V and 0 bases at J, with 8 bases between. CDR1 and CDR2 (germline): SGDLS, YYNGEE. As DNA, the CDR3 is TGTGCCAGCAGCGTGGACAGTATGAACACTGAAGCTTTCTTT. Translating it yields CASSVDSMNTEAFF.

This clone was detected a few times. V is TRBV11-3 and J is TRBJ2-6, with D perhaps matching TRBD1 (5 bases). This CDR3 spans 17 amino acids. V dropped 5 bases and J dropped 2 bases, with 16 bases sitting between them. Germline V gene lookup returns CDR1 SGHNT and CDR2 YENEEA. The CDR3 DNA is TGTGCCAGCAGCCTAGGGAAACAGGCAGCTGGGGCCAACGTCCTGACTTTC. Protein sequence: CASSLGKQAAGANVLTF.

This rearrangement joins TRBV11-2 to TRBJ1-1; D might be TRBD1 (6 bases). Germline assignment: CDR1 SGHAT and CDR2 FQNNGV. The CDR3 runs to 14 residues. V dropped 3 bases and J dropped 7 bases, with 15 bases sitting between them. CDR3: CASSLWTAGNEAFF. CDR3 in DNA: TGTGCCAGCAGCTTGTGGACAGCTGGTAATGAAGCTTTCTTT. Filled out from reference TRBV11-2 and TRBJ1-1, the complete variable domain reads EAGVAQSPRYKIIEKRQSVAFWCNPISGHATLYWYQQILGQGPKLLIQFQNNGVVDDSQLPKDRFSAERLKGVDSTLKIQPAKLEDSAVYLCASSLWTAGNEAFFGQGTRLTVV.

The rearrangement links TRBV7-9 to TRBJ1-6; the match to TRBD1 covers 7 bases. This CDR3 has 16 residues. The V gene end was trimmed by 0 bases and the J gene end by 8 bases; junction bases not matched to a gene: 7. Germline V gene lookup returns CDR1 SEHNR and CDR2 FQNEAQ (reference sequence). CDR3 DNA sequence: TGTGCCAGCAGCTTAGCGATGGGGACAGCTGATTCACCCCTCCACTTT. It codes for CASSLAMGTADSPLHF.

V and J are TRBV30 and TRBJ1-3, with unresolved D. The germline V gene has CDR1 GTSNPN and CDR2 SVGIG (reference sequence). Between the trimmed V and J ends, which lost 3 bases and 0 bases, there was a span of 9 bases. This CDR3 is 14 amino acids long. The CDR3 region is CAWRLRNSGNTIYF. DNA of the CDR3: TGTGCCTGGAGGTTGAGGAACTCTGGAAACACCATATATTTT.

The chain is built from TRBV6-1 and TRBJ2-1, with 8 bases fitting TRBD1. The CDR3 extends over 18 amino acids. After removal of 2 bases from V and 0 bases from J, the junction contained 9 bases not matched to a gene. The germline CDR1 and CDR2 sequences are MNHNS and SASEGT. For the CDR3, the DNA is TGTGCCAGCAGTGAACCGAGATCCGGGACAGGCTCCTACAATGAGCAGTTCTTC. Translated, it gives CASSEPRSGTGSYNEQFF.

V usage is TRBV7-3 and J usage is TRBJ2-7; 9 bases match TRBD1. Trimming cost V 5 bases and J 6 bases; bases outside gene matches: 8. This CDR3 comprises 14 residues. Germline CDR1 SGHTA, CDR2 FQGTGA. The CDR3 region is CASSPDRGVGEQYF. The DNA of the CDR3 is TGTGCCAGCAGCCCGGACAGGGGAGTAGGCGAGCAGTACTTC.

This clone came up a few times. The chain has TRBV6-5 and TRBJ2-1; the D gene is possibly TRBD2 (5 bases). V dropped 3 bases and J dropped 9 bases, with 6 bases sitting between them. The CDR3 is 11 residues long. CDR1 and CDR2 from the germline V gene are MNHEY and SVGAGI. This CDR3 reads CASSYRGEQFF. In nucleotides, the CDR3 is TGTGCCAGCAGTTATCGGGGTGAGCAGTTCTTC.

In this sample, this clone turned up once. DNA for the CDR3: TGCGCCAGCAGACTTACAGGGAGTTACGACAATGAGCAGTTCTTC. Protein sequence: CASRLTGSYDNEQFF. This chain connects TRBV5-1 to TRBJ2-1; tentative D call: TRBD1 (6 bases). The CDR3 loop spans 15 amino acids. CDR1 and CDR2 (germline): SGHRS, YFSETQ. Deletions cut 5 bases from V and 5 bases from J, with 17 bases between.

This chain joins TRBV29-1 and TRBJ1-2, with a weak D call TRBD1 (5 bases). Between the trimmed V and J ends, which lost 4 bases and 5 bases, there was a span of 29 bases. The V gene's germline CDR1 is SQVTM and CDR2 ANQGSEA. CDR3 length equals 18 residues. The CDR3 DNA is TGCAGCGTTGGTACGTTCACGGGCGGTGGGACTGTTTCGTATGGCTACACCTTC. Its translation: CSVGTFTGGGTVSYGYTF.

This clone turned up a few times. This rearrangement joins TRBV5-6 to TRBJ2-1; possible D gene TRBD2, 6 bases. V gave up 5 bases and J gave up 0 bases, with 12 bases separating them. The germline CDR1 and CDR2 sequences are SGHDT and YYEEEE. The CDR3 is made up of 15 amino acids. The CDR3 spells CASRSGGLSYNEQFF. CDR3 bases: TGTGCCAGCAGATCCGGGGGTCTCTCCTACAATGAGCAGTTCTTC.

J is TRBJ2-2 and V is TRBV29-1, with a tentative D call TRBD2 (5 bases). V was shortened by 6 bases and J by 6 bases, with 11 bases between the two germline ends. The CDR3 covers 12 residues. Germline V gives CDR1 SQVTM, CDR2 ANQGSEA. The CDR3 loop reads CSVFGDAGELFF. The CDR3 DNA reads TGCAGCGTGTTCGGGGATGCCGGGGAGCTGTTTTTT.

This clone was seen a few times. The chain employs TRBV7-2 and TRBJ2-7; 8 bases agree with TRBD2. V shed 5 bases and J 2 bases; nucleotides not matched to a gene: 11. Germline V gene lookup returns CDR1 SGHTA and CDR2 FQGNSA. This CDR3 contains 16 residues. Written as DNA, the CDR3 is TGTGCCAGCAGCAGTCCTCTAGCGGGTGGAACCTACGAGCAGTACTTC. Translated, it gives CASSSPLAGGTYEQYF.